The 11 T cell receptor beta chains reported below all come from one sample, sequenced in a study of blood T cells in healthy people across ages. PCR was performed a second time for 7 to 11 cycles using a sample-barcoded 5' primer and a J-beta primer mix. TCRdb called the 5' RACE reads again in MiXCR, with one record for every CDR3 protein. The table has hundreds of thousands of distinct CDR3 sequences, 45% to 50% seen once; the top ten hold around 32%. The sequencing input was blood. Receptor source: a woman in her fifties or sixties in good health.

The chain combines TRBV15 with TRBJ1-1; no firm D call. Between the trimmed V and J ends, which lost 5 bases and 1 base, there was a span of 14 bases. This CDR3 is 15 amino acids long. In germline, CDR1 is LNHNV, CDR2 YYDKDF (reference sequence). CDR3 nucleotides: TGTGCCACCAGCGCCAAGGCACCGAGGAACACTGAAGCTTTCTTT. It specifies CATSAKAPRNTEAFF.

The J gene is TRBJ2-3, the V gene TRBV20-1; 8 bases line up with TRBD2. CDR1 is DFQATT and CDR2 is SNEGSKA in the germline V gene (reference sequence). The CDR3 has 17 amino acids. V shed 1 base and J 4 bases; nucleotides not matched to a gene: 13. CDR3: CSARGNPPAGASDTQYF. CDR3 DNA sequence: TGCAGTGCTAGAGGTAACCCCCCAGCGGGAGCATCAGATACGCAGTATTTT.

About this clonotype itself: One end of the junction does not line up with germline, which may come from a read error. J is TRBJ2-1 and V is TRBV11-3; no clear D. The CDR3 sequence is 15 residues long. In germline, CDR1 is SGHNT, CDR2 YENEEA. The CDR3 is CASSLVSTSCNEQFF. The CDR3 bases are TGTGCCAGCAGCTTAGTTTCGACTTCCTGCAATGAGCAGTTCTTC.

This chain links TRBV6-6 with TRBJ2-5, with 9 bases matching TRBD2. Trimming cost V 11 bases and J 5 bases; bases outside gene matches: 9. Per germline, CDR1 MNHNY and CDR2 SVGAGI (reference sequence). This CDR3 contains 13 residues. In DNA, the CDR3 is TGTGCCTCGAGGCCTAGCGGGAAGGAGACCCAGTACTTC. Amino acid sequence: CASRPSGKETQYF.

This sequence joins TRBV4-3 and TRBJ2-1; 9 bases are shared with TRBD2. This CDR3 comprises 16 residues. With 1 base clipped from V and 2 bases from J, the junction kept 3 bases outside the gene matches. The germline gives CDR1 LGHNA, CDR2 YSLEER. Here the CDR3 reads CASSQVRLAAYNEQFF. CDR3 sequence (DNA): TGCGCCAGCAGCCAAGTCAGACTAGCGGCCTACAATGAGCAGTTCTTC.

This clonotype was counted between two and nine times. V usage is TRBV4-2 and J usage is TRBJ2-7; D is unclear. Germline CDR1 and CDR2: LGHNA and YNFKEQ. Trimming cost V 0 bases and J 3 bases, with 12 bases left between them. This CDR3 is 15 amino acids long. As DNA, the CDR3 is TGTGCCAGCAGCCAAGATCCTGGGGAAGGCTACGAGCAGTACTTC. This sequence encodes CASSQDPGEGYEQYF.

This clonotype turned up a few times. This sequence joins TRBV27 and TRBJ2-1; no clear D. Germline V gene lookup returns CDR1 MNHEY and CDR2 SMNVEV (reference sequence). V gave up 2 bases and J gave up 0 bases, with 8 bases separating them. The CDR3 loop spans 15 amino acids. The CDR3 region is CASSLTPFSYNEQFF. The CDR3 DNA follows: TGTGCCAGCAGTTTAACACCATTCTCCTACAATGAGCAGTTCTTC.

The chain uses TRBV29-1 and TRBJ2-1; 8 positions match TRBD1. After removal of 6 bases from V and 2 bases from J, the junction contained 6 bases not matched to a gene. Germline assignment: CDR1 SQVTM and CDR2 ANQGSEA. The CDR3 contains 14 residues. DNA for the CDR3: TGCAGCGTGCAGGGGGCTTCGACCTACAATGAGCAGTTCTTC. The encoded protein is CSVQGASTYNEQFF.

This chain joins TRBV6-2 or TRBV6-3 and TRBJ1-1; tentative D call: TRBD1 (5 bases). The V end lost 6 bases, the J end lost 1 base, and 18 bases lay between the germline ends. Germline CDR1 MNHEY, CDR2 SVGEGT. The CDR3 is 16 residues long. The CDR3 loop is CASSHLRGERNTEAFF. The CDR3 DNA follows: TGTGCCAGCAGCCACCTACGAGGGGAGAGGAACACTGAAGCTTTCTTT.

The rearrangement uses TRBV20-1 and TRBJ2-3; D unclear. V lost 2 bases, J lost 4 bases, and 4 bases lay in between. Germline loops: CDR1 DFQATT, CDR2 SNEGSKA (reference sequence). The CDR3 runs 11 residues. CDR3 coding DNA: TGCAGTGCTAGAATTGCAGATACGCAGTATTTT. The encoded protein is CSARIADTQYF.

This clonotype was detected once. The chain links TRBV28 to TRBJ2-1, with TRBD2 matching 10 bases. The CDR3 is made up of 15 amino acids. From germline, CDR1 is MDHEN and CDR2 SYDVKM. Trimming took 7 bases from V and 1 from J; bases not matched to a gene: 4. The CDR3 DNA reads TGTGCCAGCAATCTAGCGGGAGTTTCCTACAATGAGCAGTTCTTC. Translation: CASNLAGVSYNEQFF.